This T cell receptor (beta chain) was observed in a study of T cell repertoires in cytomegalovirus infection. General observations from the study: There were carriers of CMV plus the relevant HLA, and cumulative public TCR beta family frequency identified them. CMV-specific TCR beta clonotypes restricted by HLA-C were the ones dominating the ex vivo response.

TCRdb re-called the reads through MiXCR, storing one row per CDR3 protein. The profile shows about 310,000 distinct CDR3 sequences, roughly 16% of them singletons. This clonotype occurred many times. What it binds is unknown. Germline CDR1 is SGHTA and CDR2 is FQGNSA. The CDR3 sequence is 15 residues long. Trimming took 2 bases from V and 0 from J, leaving 10 bases between them. The TCR sequence derives from a human donor in good health (CMV status not recorded). Some clones in this sample may be carry-over from other donors' samples. The V gene is TRBV7-2, the J gene TRBJ1-1; D is perhaps TRBD1 (6 bases). Sequenced material: PBMCs. CDR3 in amino acids: CASSLQGSMNTEAFF. CDR3 coding DNA: TGTGCCAGCAGCTTACAGGGGAGCATGAACACTGAAGCTTTCTTT. The whole variable domain, remainder taken from reference TRBV7-2 and TRBJ1-1, is GAGVSQSPSNKVTEKGKDVELRCDPISGHTALYWYRQSLGQGLEFLIYFQGNSAPDKSGLPSDRFSAERTGGSVSTLTIQRTQQEDSAVYLCASSLQGSMNTEAFFGQGTRLTVV.